This T cell receptor beta chain was recorded in a study of PD-L1 blockade in urothelial cancer. General study results and limits: Durable-benefit patients showed greater tumor-associated blood clone expansion at 3 weeks.

Details on this clone: Its antigen is currently unknown.

TCRdb's copy holds only in-frame clones and misses some; the assay was immunoSEQ multiplex PCR. This sample has roughly 60,000 clones, with 82% found just once. The sequence derives from a man between 65 and 80 years old with urothelial cancer. The material was PBMCs, obtained around atezolizumab (anti-PD-L1) treatment.

The CDR3 here is CASSMRLAGAQSSYNEQFF. The CDR3 coding sequence is TGTGCCAGTAGTATGAGGCTAGCGGGAGCCCAAAGCTCCTACAATGAGCAGTTCTTC. The chain combines TRBV19 with TRBJ2-1; 10 bases align to TRBD2. CDR1 and CDR2 from the germline V gene are LNHDA and SQIVND (reference sequence). CDR3 length: 19 residues. V was pared by 3 bases and J by 0 bases, with 11 bases of the junction left unmatched. Full variable domain (remainder filled in from reference TRBV19 and TRBJ2-1): DGGITQSPKYLFRKEGQNVTLSCEQNLNHDAMYWYRQDPGQGLRLIYYSQIVNDFQKGDIAEGYSVSREKKESFPLTVTSAQKNPTAFYLCASSMRLAGAQSSYNEQFFGPGTRLTVL.